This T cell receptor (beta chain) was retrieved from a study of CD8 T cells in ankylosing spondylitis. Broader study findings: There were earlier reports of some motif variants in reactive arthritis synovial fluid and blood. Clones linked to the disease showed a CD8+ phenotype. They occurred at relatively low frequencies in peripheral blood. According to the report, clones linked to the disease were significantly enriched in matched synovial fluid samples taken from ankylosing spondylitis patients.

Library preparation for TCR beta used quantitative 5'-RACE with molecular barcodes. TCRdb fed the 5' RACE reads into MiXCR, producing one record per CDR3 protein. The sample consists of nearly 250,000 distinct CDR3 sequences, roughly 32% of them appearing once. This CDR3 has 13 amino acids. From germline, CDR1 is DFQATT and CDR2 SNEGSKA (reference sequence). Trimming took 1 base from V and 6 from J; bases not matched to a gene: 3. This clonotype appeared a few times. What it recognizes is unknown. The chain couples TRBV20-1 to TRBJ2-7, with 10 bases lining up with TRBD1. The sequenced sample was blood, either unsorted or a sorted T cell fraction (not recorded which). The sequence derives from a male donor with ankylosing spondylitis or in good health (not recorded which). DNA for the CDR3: TGCAGTGCTAGAGGGGACAGGGGCGGCGAGCAGTACTTC. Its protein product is CSARGDRGGEQYF.